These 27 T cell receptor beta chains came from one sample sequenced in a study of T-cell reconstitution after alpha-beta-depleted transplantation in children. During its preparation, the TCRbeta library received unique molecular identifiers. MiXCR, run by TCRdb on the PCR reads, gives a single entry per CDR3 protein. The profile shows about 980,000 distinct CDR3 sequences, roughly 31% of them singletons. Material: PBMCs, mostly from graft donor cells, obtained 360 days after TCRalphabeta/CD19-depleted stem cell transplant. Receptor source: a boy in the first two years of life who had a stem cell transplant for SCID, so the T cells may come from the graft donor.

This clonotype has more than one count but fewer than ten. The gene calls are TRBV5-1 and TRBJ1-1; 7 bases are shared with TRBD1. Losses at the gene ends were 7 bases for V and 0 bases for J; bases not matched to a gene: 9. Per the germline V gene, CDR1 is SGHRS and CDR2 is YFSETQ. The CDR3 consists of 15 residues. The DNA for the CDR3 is TGCGCCAGCCCCTGGGATACAGGGGTGAACACTGAAGCTTTCTTT. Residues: CASPWDTGVNTEAFF.

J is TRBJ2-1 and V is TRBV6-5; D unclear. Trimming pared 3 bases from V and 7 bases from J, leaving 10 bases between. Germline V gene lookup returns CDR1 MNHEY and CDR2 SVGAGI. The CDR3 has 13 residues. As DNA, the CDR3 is TGTGCCAGCAGTTATGGCAGAAGGAATGAGCAGTTCTTC. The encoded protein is CASSYGRRNEQFF.

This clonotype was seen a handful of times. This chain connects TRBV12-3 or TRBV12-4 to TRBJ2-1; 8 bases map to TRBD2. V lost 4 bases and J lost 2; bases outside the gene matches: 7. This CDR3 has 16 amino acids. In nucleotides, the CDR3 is TGTGCCAGCAGTTCATCTCCGGGACTAGCCTACAATGAGCAGTTCTTC. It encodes CASSSSPGLAYNEQFF.

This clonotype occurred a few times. CDR3 in DNA: TGTGCCAGCAGCTTGGTTGGGGGGTTCGCGAACACCGGGGAGCTGTTTTTT. It yields the protein CASSLVGGFANTGELFF. The chain has TRBV5-6 and TRBJ2-2; the D gene is possibly TRBD2 (6 bases). V dropped 0 bases and J dropped 0 bases, with 12 bases sitting between them. Looked up from germline, CDR1 is SGHDT and CDR2 is YYEEEE. This CDR3 comprises 17 residues.

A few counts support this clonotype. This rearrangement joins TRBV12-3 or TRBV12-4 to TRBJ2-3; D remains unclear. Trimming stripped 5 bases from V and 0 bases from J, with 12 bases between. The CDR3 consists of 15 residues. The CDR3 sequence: CASSQALTSTDTQYF. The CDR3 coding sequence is TGTGCCAGCAGTCAAGCACTGACTAGCACAGATACGCAGTATTTT.

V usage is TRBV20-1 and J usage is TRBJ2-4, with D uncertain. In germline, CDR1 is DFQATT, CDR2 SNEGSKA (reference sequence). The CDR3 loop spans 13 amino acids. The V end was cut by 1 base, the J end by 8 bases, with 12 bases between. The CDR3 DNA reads TGCAGTGCTAGAGTAACATGGGTTGACATTCAGTACTTC. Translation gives CSARVTWVDIQYF.

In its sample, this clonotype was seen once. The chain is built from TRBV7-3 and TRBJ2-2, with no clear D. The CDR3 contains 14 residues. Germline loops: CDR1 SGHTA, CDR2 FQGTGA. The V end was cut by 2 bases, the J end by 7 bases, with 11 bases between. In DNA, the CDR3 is TGTGCCAGCAGCTTAGGGCGAGTTAACGGGGAGCTGTTTTTT. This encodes CASSLGRVNGELFF.

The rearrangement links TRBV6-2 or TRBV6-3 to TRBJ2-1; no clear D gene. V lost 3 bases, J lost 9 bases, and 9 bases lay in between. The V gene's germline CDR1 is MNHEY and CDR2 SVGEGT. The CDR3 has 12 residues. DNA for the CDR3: TGTGCCAGCAGTTATGGGATGGGTGAGCAGTTCTTC. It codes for CASSYGMGEQFF.

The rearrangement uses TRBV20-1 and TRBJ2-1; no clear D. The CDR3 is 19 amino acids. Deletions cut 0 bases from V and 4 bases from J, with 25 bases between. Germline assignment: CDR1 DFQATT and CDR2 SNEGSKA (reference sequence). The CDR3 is CSARDPLSLAQRPYNEQFF. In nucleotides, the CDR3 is TGCAGTGCTAGAGATCCCCTTAGTCTGGCCCAACGACCATACAATGAGCAGTTCTTC.

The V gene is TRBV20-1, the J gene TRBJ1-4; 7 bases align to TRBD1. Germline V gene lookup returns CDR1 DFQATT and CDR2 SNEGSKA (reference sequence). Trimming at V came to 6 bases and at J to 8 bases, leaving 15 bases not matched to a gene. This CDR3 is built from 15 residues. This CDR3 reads CSATIRTGGMEKLFF. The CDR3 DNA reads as TGCAGTGCCACCATCAGGACAGGTGGTATGGAAAAACTGTTTTTT.

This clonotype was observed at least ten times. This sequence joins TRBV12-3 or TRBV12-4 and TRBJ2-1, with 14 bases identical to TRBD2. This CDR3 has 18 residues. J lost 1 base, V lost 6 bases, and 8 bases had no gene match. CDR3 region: CASSSGTSGGLSYNEQFF. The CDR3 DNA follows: TGTGCCAGCAGCTCCGGGACTAGCGGGGGCCTTTCCTACAATGAGCAGTTCTTC.

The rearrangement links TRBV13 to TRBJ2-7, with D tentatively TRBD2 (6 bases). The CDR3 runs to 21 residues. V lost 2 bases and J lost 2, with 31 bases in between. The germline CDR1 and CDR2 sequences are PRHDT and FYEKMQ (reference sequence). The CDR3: CASSLLKALSPGAGPAYEQYF. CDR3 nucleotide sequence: TGTGCCAGCAGCTTATTGAAGGCCCTCTCCCCGGGTGCGGGACCAGCCTACGAGCAGTACTTC.

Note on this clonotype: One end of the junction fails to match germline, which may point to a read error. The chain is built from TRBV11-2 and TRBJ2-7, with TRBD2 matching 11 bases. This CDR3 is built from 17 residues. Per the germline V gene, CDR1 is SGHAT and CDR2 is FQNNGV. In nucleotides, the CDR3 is TGTGCCAGCAGCTTAGAGGCTAGCGGGGGGCTCTCCTCCGAGCAGTACTTC. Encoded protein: CASSLEASGGLSSEQYF. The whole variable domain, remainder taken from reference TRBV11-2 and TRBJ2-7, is EAGVAQSPRYKIIEKRQSVAFWCNPISGHATLYWYQQILGQGPKLLIQFQNNGVVDDSQLPKDRFSAERLKGVDSTLKIQPAKLEDSAVYLCASSLEASGGLSSEQYFGPGTRLTVT.

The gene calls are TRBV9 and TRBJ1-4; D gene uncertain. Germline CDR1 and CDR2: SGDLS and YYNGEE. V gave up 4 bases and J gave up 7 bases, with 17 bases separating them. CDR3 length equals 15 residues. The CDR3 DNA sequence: TGTGCCAGCAGCCTCACTGGGATGGTTCGTGAAAAACTGTTTTTT. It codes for CASSLTGMVREKLFF.

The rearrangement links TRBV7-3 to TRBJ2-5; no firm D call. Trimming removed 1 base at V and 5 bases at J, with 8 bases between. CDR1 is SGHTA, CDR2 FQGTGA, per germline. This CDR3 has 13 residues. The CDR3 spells CASSLSEVETQYF. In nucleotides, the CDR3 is TGTGCCAGCAGCTTAAGTGAAGTGGAGACCCAGTACTTC.

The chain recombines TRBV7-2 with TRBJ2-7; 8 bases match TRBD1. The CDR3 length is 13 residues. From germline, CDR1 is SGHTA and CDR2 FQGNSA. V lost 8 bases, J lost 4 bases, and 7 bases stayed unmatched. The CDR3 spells CASRRQGKYEQYF. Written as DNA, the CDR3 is TGTGCCAGCCGCAGACAGGGGAAATACGAGCAGTACTTC.

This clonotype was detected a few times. Written as DNA, the CDR3 is TGCGCCAGCAGCTTTTTGGGTCAGAATGAGCAGTTCTTC. Protein: CASSFLGQNEQFF. The rearrangement joins TRBV5-1 to TRBJ2-1; no reliable D call. The CDR3 sequence is 13 residues long. In germline, CDR1 is SGHRS, CDR2 YFSETQ. The ends were cut back, 2 bases at V and 7 bases at J, with 10 bases in the middle.

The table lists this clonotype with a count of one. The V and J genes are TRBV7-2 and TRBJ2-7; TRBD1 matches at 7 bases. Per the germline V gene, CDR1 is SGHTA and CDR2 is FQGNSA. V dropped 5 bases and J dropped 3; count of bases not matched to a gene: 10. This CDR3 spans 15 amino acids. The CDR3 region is CASSPTGTVYYEQYF. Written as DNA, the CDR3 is TGTGCCAGCAGCCCTACCGGGACAGTATACTACGAGCAGTACTTC.

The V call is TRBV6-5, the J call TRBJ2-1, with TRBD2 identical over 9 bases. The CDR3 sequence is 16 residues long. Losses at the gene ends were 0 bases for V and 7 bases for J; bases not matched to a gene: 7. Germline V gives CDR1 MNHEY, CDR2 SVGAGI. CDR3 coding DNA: TGTGCCAGCAGTTACTCGGGCGGGGGGGCGAGGAATGAGCAGTTCTTC. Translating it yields CASSYSGGGARNEQFF.

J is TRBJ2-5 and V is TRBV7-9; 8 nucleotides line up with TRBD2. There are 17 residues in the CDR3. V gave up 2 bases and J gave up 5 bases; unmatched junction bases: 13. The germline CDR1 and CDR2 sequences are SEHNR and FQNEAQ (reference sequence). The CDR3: CASSLRRGRGGLETQYF. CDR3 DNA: TGTGCCAGCAGCTTAAGGCGAGGCCGGGGGGGACTGGAGACCCAGTACTTC.

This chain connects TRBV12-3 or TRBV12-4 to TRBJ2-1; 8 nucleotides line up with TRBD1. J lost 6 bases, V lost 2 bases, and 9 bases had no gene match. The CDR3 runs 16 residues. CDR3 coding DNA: TGTGCCAGCAGTTTACAGTTTAACAGGGGGGTCAATGAGCAGTTCTTC. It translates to CASSLQFNRGVNEQFF.

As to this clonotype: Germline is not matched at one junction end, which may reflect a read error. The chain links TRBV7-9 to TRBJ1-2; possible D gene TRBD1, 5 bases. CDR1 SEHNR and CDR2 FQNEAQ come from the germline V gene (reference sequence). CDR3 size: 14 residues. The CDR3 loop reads CASSLGTGDYGYTF. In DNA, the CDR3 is TGCGCCAGCAGCTTGGGAACAGGCGACTATGGCTACACCTTC.

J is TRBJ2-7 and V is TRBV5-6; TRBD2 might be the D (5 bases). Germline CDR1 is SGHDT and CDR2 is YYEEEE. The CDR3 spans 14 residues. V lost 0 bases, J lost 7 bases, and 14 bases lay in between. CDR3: CASSLERSVREQYF. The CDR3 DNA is TGTGCCAGCAGCTTGGAGCGGTCCGTCAGGGAGCAGTACTTC.

CDR3 region: CASSVGGQDFFLGGYTF. The DNA for the CDR3 is TGTGCCAGCAGCGTAGGGGGACAGGACTTCTTCTTGGGCGGCTACACCTTC. The rearrangement links TRBV9 to TRBJ1-2, with 8 positions matching TRBD1. This CDR3 region has 17 residues. CDR1 and CDR2 (germline): SGDLS, YYNGEE. V shed 0 bases and J 8 bases; nucleotides not matched to a gene: 15.

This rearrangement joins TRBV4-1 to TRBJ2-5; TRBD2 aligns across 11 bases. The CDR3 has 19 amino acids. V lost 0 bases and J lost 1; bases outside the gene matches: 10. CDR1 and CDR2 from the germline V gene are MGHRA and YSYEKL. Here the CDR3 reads CASSQDLGWTSGPQETQYF. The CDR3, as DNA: TGCGCCAGCAGCCAAGATTTAGGTTGGACTAGCGGGCCCCAAGAGACCCAGTACTTC.

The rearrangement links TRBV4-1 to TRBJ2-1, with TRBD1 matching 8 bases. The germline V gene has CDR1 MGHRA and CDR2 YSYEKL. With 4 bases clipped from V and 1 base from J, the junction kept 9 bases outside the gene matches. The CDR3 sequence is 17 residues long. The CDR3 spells CASSLTTGAWSYNEQFF. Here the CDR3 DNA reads TGCGCCAGCAGCCTAACGACAGGGGCATGGTCCTACAATGAGCAGTTCTTC.

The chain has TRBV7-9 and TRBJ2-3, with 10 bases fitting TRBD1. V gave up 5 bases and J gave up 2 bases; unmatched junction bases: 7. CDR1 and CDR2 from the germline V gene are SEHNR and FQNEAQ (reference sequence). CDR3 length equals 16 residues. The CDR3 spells CASSHSGQGFTDTQYF. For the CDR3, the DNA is TGTGCCAGCAGCCACTCGGGACAGGGGTTCACAGATACGCAGTATTTT.